This is a list of T cell receptor beta chains from one sample in a study of monozygotic twins with inflammatory bowel disease. TCRdb reprocessed the 5' RACE reads and reports one entry per CDR3 protein, with no DNA. The data include about 140,000 distinct CDR3 sequences; the top ten clones carry 2.4%. Sequencing was carried out using blood. These receptors were collected from a human donor with ulcerative colitis or Crohn's disease, or a healthy co-twin of an affected twin (not recorded which). Both conserved end residues are part of each CDR3. Fields, in order: J gene, V gene, CDR3 protein.

J: TRBJ2-5; V: TRBV5-1; CDR3: CASSLVSGGEETQYF
J: TRBJ1-2; V: TRBV29-1; CDR3: CSVVGPNYGYTF
J: TRBJ2-1; V: TRBV19; CDR3: CASSIDLELNEQFF
J: TRBJ1-4; V: TRBV5-1; CDR3: CASSVTLNEKLFF
J: TRBJ1-5; V: TRBV19; CDR3: CASKGIPGNSNQPQHF
J: TRBJ2-1; V: TRBV5-1; CDR3: CASSPYDDGGREQFF
J: TRBJ1-1; V: TRBV18; CDR3: CASSPGEGTEAFF
J: TRBJ1-1; V: TRBV5-1; CDR3: CASSLFSPGQGNTEAFF
J: TRBJ2-3; V: TRBV5-1; CDR3: CASSLASEGTTDTQYF
J: TRBJ2-1; V: TRBV11-3; CDR3: CASSLGRTSINEQFF
J: TRBJ2-5; V: TRBV24-1; CDR3: CATSDRGWKTQYF
J: TRBJ2-3; V: TRBV7-7; CDR3: CASSVDLEDAQYF
J: TRBJ1-2; V: TRBV7-2; CDR3: CASSLSTGHLYSYGYTF
J: TRBJ2-1; V: TRBV6-5; CDR3: CASSYMAGQGNEQFF
J: TRBJ1-2; V: TRBV29-1; CDR3: CSVEDSRGNGYTF
J: TRBJ1-1; V: TRBV19; CDR3: CASKRGMNTEAFF